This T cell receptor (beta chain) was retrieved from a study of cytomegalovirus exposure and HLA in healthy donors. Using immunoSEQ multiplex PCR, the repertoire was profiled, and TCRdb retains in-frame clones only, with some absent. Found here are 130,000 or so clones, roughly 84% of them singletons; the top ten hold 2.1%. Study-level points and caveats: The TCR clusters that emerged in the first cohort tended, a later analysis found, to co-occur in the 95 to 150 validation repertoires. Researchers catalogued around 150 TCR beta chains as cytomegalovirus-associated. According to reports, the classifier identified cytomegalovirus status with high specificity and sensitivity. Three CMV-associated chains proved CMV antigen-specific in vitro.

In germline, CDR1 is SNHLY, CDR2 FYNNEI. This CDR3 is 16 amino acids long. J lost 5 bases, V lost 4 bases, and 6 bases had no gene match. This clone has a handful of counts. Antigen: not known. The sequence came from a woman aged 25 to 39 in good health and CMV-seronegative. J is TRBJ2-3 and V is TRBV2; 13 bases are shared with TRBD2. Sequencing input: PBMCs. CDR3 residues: CASSVTSGGRGDTQYF. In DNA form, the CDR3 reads TGTGCCAGCAGTGTGACTAGCGGGGGGCGAGGAGATACGCAGTATTTT.